This record covers a single TCR beta chain. This sample was included in a study of blood T cell repertoires in COVID-19. Study as a whole: Samples came from the United States, Italy and Spain, spanning acute and convalescent COVID-19. PBMCs, B-cell-depleted T cells, or T cells provided the cDNA or gDNA that made up the material.

Study processing details: Amplified reference gene primers provided the basis for estimating nucleated cell counts. The protocol was immunoSEQ multiplex PCR, while the TCRdb copy is restricted to in-frame clones and leaves out a portion. That table supplies the V and J calls and clone size; D and trimming were determined from the DNA. The sample contains 90,000 to 120,000 clones, 80% to 95% of which appear only once. Germline V CDR1 and CDR2: MDHEN, SYDVKM. This CDR3 contains 15 residues. V was clipped by 4 bases and J by 6 bases; unmatched bases: 9. The clonotype originates from a man in his sixties or seventies with acute or convalescent COVID-19. The genes are TRBV28 and TRBJ2-3; TRBD2 matches at 8 bases. Sequencing was carried out using peripheral blood. The CDR3 sequence: CASSSGGDPIDTQYF. The CDR3 nucleotides are TGTGCCAGCAGTTCCGGGGGGGACCCTATCGATACGCAGTATTTT.